These 22 T cell receptor beta chains originate from one sample sequenced in a study of Ad26.COV2.S vaccination and SARS-CoV-2 variants. The table came from immunoSEQ multiplex PCR; TCRdb's copy has only in-frame clones and leaves some out. The sample holds approximately 410,000 clones, 85% to 90% seen once. Treatment defined: about 20 received Ad26.COV2.S at low or high dose, single or two shots; about 5 received placebo; per-sample allocation not given. The investigators took samples on day 63 after the first vaccine or placebo injection. Sequencing used peripheral blood, obtained in a trial of Ad26.COV2.S vaccine versus placebo. The receptors were gathered from a person between 18 and 65 years old who received the Ad26.COV2.S COVID-19 vaccine or a placebo.

This chain connects TRBV29-1 to TRBJ1-1, with 9 positions matching TRBD1. The V segment lost 7 bases and the J segment 4 bases; nucleotides outside the gene matches: 7. CDR1 and CDR2 (germline): SQVTM, ANQGSEA. This CDR3 is 13 amino acids long. CDR3: CSAATTGGTEAFF. CDR3 DNA sequence: TGCAGCGCTGCCACGACAGGGGGCACTGAAGCTTTCTTT.

This chain connects TRBV7-8 to TRBJ2-1, with 7 nucleotides matching TRBD1. CDR1 SGHVS and CDR2 FQNEAQ come from the germline V gene. The trim removed 5 bases at V and 4 bases at J, leaving 8 bases unmatched. The CDR3 is made up of 15 amino acids. DNA of the CDR3: TGTGCCAGCAGCCCGCCGGGACAGCTTTACAATGAGCAGTTCTTC. Its protein product is CASSPPGQLYNEQFF.

The V call is TRBV6-8, the J call TRBJ2-3, with D maybe TRBD2 (5 bases). V shed 7 bases and J shed 1 base, with 18 bases lying between them. CDR1 MNHGY and CDR2 SAAAGT come from the germline V gene. The CDR3 consists of 16 residues. The DNA of the CDR3 is TGTGCCAGCACCCTTCGGTATCGGGGAGGCACAGATACGCAGTATTTT. Translation gives CASTLRYRGGTDTQYF.

The chain recombines TRBV4-1 with TRBJ1-2; the match to TRBD1 covers 8 bases. This CDR3 is built from 16 residues. V lost 4 bases to trimming and J lost 1 base; unmatched junction nucleotides: 8. The V gene's germline CDR1 is MGHRA and CDR2 YSYEKL. CDR3 sequence: CASSRGQGVFNYGYTF. CDR3 in DNA: TGCGCCAGCAGCCGCGGACAGGGAGTTTTTAACTATGGCTACACCTTC.

The genes are TRBV6-2 or TRBV6-3 and TRBJ1-2; D possibly corresponds to TRBD1 (5 bases). Germline V lookup: CDR1 MNHEY, CDR2 SVGEGT. This CDR3 is built from 16 residues. V lost 4 bases and J 7 bases, leaving 22 bases between the germline ends. In DNA form, the CDR3 reads TGTGCCAGCAGTTCAACTTTCCACCTACCCAGGGTTGGCTACACCTTC. This sequence encodes CASSSTFHLPRVGYTF.

The rearrangement links TRBV7-7 to TRBJ2-5; 7 bases line up with TRBD2. After removal of 5 bases from V and 4 bases from J, the junction contained 7 bases not matched to a gene. This CDR3 comprises 14 residues. Germline lookup yields CDR1 SSHAT and CDR2 FNYEAQ (reference sequence). The CDR3 nucleotides are TGTGCCAGCAGCACCCAAGCGGGGTCAGAGACCCAGTACTTC. Translation gives CASSTQAGSETQYF.

The chain links TRBV7-3 to TRBJ2-3; 9 nucleotides match TRBD2. The CDR3 sequence is 14 residues long. Unmatched junction bases numbered 4, after V lost 3 bases and J lost 6 bases. Looked up from germline, CDR1 is SGHTA and CDR2 is FQGTGA. This CDR3 reads CASSFSGGLDTQYF. In DNA form, the CDR3 reads TGTGCCAGCAGCTTTAGCGGGGGCCTGGATACGCAGTATTTT.

This clone came up a few times. The chain is built from TRBV4-3 and TRBJ2-3; tentatively, D is TRBD1 or TRBD2 (7 bases each). The germline CDR1 and CDR2 sequences are LGHNA and YSLEER. CDR3 length equals 17 residues. V was cut by 0 bases and J by 1 base, with 14 bases left in between. CDR3 region: CASSQDQGGSGTDTQYF. The CDR3 nucleotides read TGCGCCAGCAGCCAAGATCAGGGGGGGAGTGGCACAGATACGCAGTATTTT.

Here the CDR3 DNA reads TGCGCCAGCAGCAAACAGGGGTTGGAACTGTTTTTT. This sequence encodes CASSKQGLELFF. V is TRBV5-1 and J is TRBJ1-4; 7 nucleotides align to TRBD1. The CDR3 runs 12 residues. Trimming removed 4 bases from V and 12 bases from J; junction bases left unmatched: 6. In germline, CDR1 is SGHRS, CDR2 YFSETQ.

V is TRBV2 and J is TRBJ2-7; 8 nucleotides align to TRBD1. This CDR3 contains 14 residues. The germline gives CDR1 SNHLY, CDR2 FYNNEI. V was pared by 4 bases and J by 1 base, with 3 bases of the junction left unmatched. In DNA form, the CDR3 reads TGTGCCAGCAGTGTGGACAGGGCTTCCTACGAGCAGTACTTC. It translates to CASSVDRASYEQYF.

The chain employs TRBV3-1 (or the pseudogene TRBV3-2) and TRBJ2-3; no definite D call. The ends were cut back, 3 bases at V and 2 bases at J, with 12 bases in the middle. The CDR3 contains 15 residues. Germline-derived CDR1 and CDR2 are LGHDT and YNNKEL (reference sequence). CDR3 sequence (DNA): TGTGCCAGCAGCCAGATGCGTGGAGTCACAGATACGCAGTATTTT. This translates into CASSQMRGVTDTQYF.

This clone showed up just a few times. The chain joins TRBV7-2 to TRBJ2-7; 10 nucleotides match TRBD2. V shed 2 bases, J shed 1 base, and the junction held 8 bases outside the gene matches. Germline V gene sequence: CDR1 SGHTA, CDR2 FQGNSA. The CDR3 covers 17 residues. DNA of the CDR3: TGTGCCAGCAGCTTAATAGCGGGGGGCCCTTATTCCTACGAGCAGTACTTC. It translates to CASSLIAGGPYSYEQYF.

V gene TRBV19 combines with J gene TRBJ1-2; tentative D call: TRBD1 (5 bases). V lost 5 bases and J lost 3, with 16 bases in between. CDR3 size: 15 residues. Germline CDR1 LNHDA, CDR2 SQIVND (reference sequence). CDR3 in DNA: TGTGCCAGTAGTCCTAGACAGATCCTATACTATGGCTACACCTTC. It yields the protein CASSPRQILYYGYTF. The full variable domain, completed using reference TRBV19 and TRBJ1-2, is DGGITQSPKYLFRKEGQNVTLSCEQNLNHDAMYWYRQDPGQGLRLIYYSQIVNDFQKGDIAEGYSVSREKKESFPLTVTSAQKNPTAFYLCASSPRQILYYGYTFGSGTRLTVV.

The chain is built from TRBV5-1 and TRBJ1-4, with D maybe TRBD1 (5 bases). This CDR3 is built from 15 residues. The V end lost 3 bases, the J end lost 4 bases, and 13 bases lay between the germline ends. CDR1 SGHRS and CDR2 YFSETQ come from the germline V gene. The CDR3 region is CASSWASGINEKLFF. In nucleotides, the CDR3 is TGCGCCAGCAGCTGGGCGTCAGGGATTAATGAAAAACTGTTTTTT.

The chain has TRBV3-1 (or the pseudogene TRBV3-2) and TRBJ1-2; 11 bases fit TRBD1. V was pared by 3 bases and J by 4 bases, with 7 bases of the junction left unmatched. CDR1 and CDR2 from the germline V gene are LGHDT and YNNKEL (reference sequence). This CDR3 has 16 residues. Here the CDR3 DNA reads TGTGCCAGCAGCCATTCAGGACAGGGGGCGCTCTATGGCTACACCTTC. Translating gives CASSHSGQGALYGYTF.

The chain uses TRBV19 and TRBJ2-1, with 7 bases lining up with TRBD2. Germline CDR1 reads LNHDA; CDR2 reads SQIVND (reference sequence). The CDR3 is 15 amino acids. J gave up 0 bases and V 4 bases, and 3 bases lay outside the gene matches. The CDR3 nucleotides are TGTGCCAGTAGTAGAGCGGGGAGCTCCTACAATGAGCAGTTCTTC. It codes for CASSRAGSSYNEQFF.

The chain has TRBV18 and TRBJ2-5; D is unclear. V was shortened by 2 bases and J by 3 bases, with 7 bases between the two germline ends. CDR1 KGHSH and CDR2 LQKENI come from the germline V gene. CDR3 size: 13 residues. The CDR3 DNA is TGTGCCAGCTCACCAGGCTATAAAGAGACCCAGTACTTC. It encodes CASSPGYKETQYF.

This sequence joins TRBV19 and TRBJ2-3; 9 bases agree with TRBD2. Trimming removed 4 bases from V and 7 bases from J; junction bases left unmatched: 6. The CDR3 extends over 14 amino acids. The germline CDR1 and CDR2 sequences are LNHDA and SQIVND (reference sequence). The CDR3, as DNA: TGTGCCAGTAGTAACCGCGGGGGGGCGAATACGCAGTATTTT. Translating it yields CASSNRGGANTQYF. The full variable domain, completed using reference TRBV19 and TRBJ2-3, is DGGITQSPKYLFRKEGQNVTLSCEQNLNHDAMYWYRQDPGQGLRLIYYSQIVNDFQKGDIAEGYSVSREKKESFPLTVTSAQKNPTAFYLCASSNRGGANTQYFGPGTRLTVL.

This sequence joins TRBV6-1 and TRBJ2-3; 7 bases align to TRBD2. V was clipped by 3 bases and J by 2 bases; unmatched bases: 5. The germline V gene has CDR1 MNHNS and CDR2 SASEGT. The CDR3 extends over 15 amino acids. DNA for the CDR3: TGTGCCAGCAGTGACCCGGGACTAAACACAGATACGCAGTATTTT. Protein product: CASSDPGLNTDTQYF.

The genes are TRBV12-3 or TRBV12-4 and TRBJ2-2; D remains unclear. Trimming took 5 bases from V and 2 from J, leaving 3 bases between them. This CDR3 has 12 residues. CDR3 coding DNA: TGTGCCAGCAGTGTCAACACCGGGGAGCTGTTTTTT. Protein product: CASSVNTGELFF.

V gene TRBV10-3 combines with J gene TRBJ1-1; 10 positions agree with TRBD1. Germline V gives CDR1 ENHRY, CDR2 SYGVKD. V shed 3 bases and J 11 bases; nucleotides not matched to a gene: 18. The CDR3 length is 17 residues. CDR3 in amino acids: CAISELRPGQGPPKAFF. Written as DNA, the CDR3 is TGTGCCATCAGTGAATTAAGACCGGGACAGGGGCCCCCGAAGGCTTTCTTT.

The rearrangement links TRBV18 to TRBJ2-5; TRBD2 matches at 9 bases. Per the germline V gene, CDR1 is KGHSH and CDR2 is LQKENI. V dropped 1 base and J dropped 1; count of bases not matched to a gene: 4. The length of the CDR3 is 16 residues. For the CDR3, the DNA is TGTGCCAGCTCACCACTCCGGCGGGGGGGCCAAGAGACCCAGTACTTC. It translates to CASSPLRRGGQETQYF. The full variable domain, its missing parts supplied by reference TRBV18 and TRBJ2-5, is NAGVMQNPRHLVRRRGQEARLRCSPMKGHSHVYWYRQLPEEGLKFMVYLQKENIIDESGMPKERFSAEFPKEGPSILRIQQVVRGDSAAYFCASSPLRRGGQETQYFGPGTRLLVL.